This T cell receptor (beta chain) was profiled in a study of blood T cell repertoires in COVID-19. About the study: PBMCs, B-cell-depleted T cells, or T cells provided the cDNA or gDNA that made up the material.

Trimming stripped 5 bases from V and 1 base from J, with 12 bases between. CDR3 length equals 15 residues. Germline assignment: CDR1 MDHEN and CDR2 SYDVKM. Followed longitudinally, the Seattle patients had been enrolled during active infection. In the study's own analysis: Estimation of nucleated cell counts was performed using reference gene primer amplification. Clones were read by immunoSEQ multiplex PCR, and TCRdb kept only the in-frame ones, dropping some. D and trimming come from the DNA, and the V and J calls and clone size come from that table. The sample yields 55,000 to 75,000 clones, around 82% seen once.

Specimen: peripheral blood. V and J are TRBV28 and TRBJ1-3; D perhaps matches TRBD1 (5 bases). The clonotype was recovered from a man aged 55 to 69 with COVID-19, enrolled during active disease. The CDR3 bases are TGTGCCAGCAGTCGCGGAGGGGATTCTGGAAACACCATATATTTT. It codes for CASSRGGDSGNTIYF.